The entry below describes one T cell receptor beta chain. Its antigen is as yet unknown. Autoimmune disease history or systemic immunosuppression excluded patients. The data belong to a study of OX40 agonist ivuxolimab in advanced cancers. Study-level background: With a range of roughly 20 to 80, age averaged about 59 years, and 75% to 90% were male. General study points: What antigens the expanded peripheral T cells recognized was never established. Dosing at 0.1 to 3.0 mg/kg was accompanied by clonal expansion of CD4+ and CD8+ blood T cells by week 6.

This CDR3 has 13 residues. Trimming took off 3 bases at V and 5 bases at J, with 10 bases between the two ends. Germline V lookup: CDR1 MNHNY, CDR2 SVGAGI (reference sequence). Only in-frame clones appear in the TCRdb table, and some are missing; sequencing was by immunoSEQ multiplex PCR. The profile shows 75,000 to 100,000 clones, around 90% of them singletons. The sequences come from CD4+ or CD8+ T cells sorted from blood, collected in a trial of the OX40 agonist ivuxolimab. The origin of this receptor is an adult with an advanced solid tumor such as melanoma, head and neck, liver or kidney cancer. The V gene is TRBV6-6, the J gene TRBJ2-5; D gene unclear. CDR3 in DNA: TGTGCCAGCAGTTATTATCAAGGGGAGACCCAGTACTTC. Translation gives CASSYYQGETQYF.